Listed here are 17 T cell receptor beta chains from one sample, sequenced in a study of glioma-infiltrating T cells. The iRepertoire nested amplicon-rescue multiplex PCR amplified TCR alpha and beta CDR3s from RNA. TCRdb re-derived calls from the multiplex PCR reads in MiXCR, one entry per CDR3 protein. In the table there are roughly 350,000 distinct CDR3 sequences, roughly two fifths of which are singletons. Source material: glioma tissue, nonneoplastic brain tissue, or PBMCs (not recorded which). These receptors all come from a human donor with low-grade glioma or glioblastoma, undergoing nonglioma brain surgery, or in good health (not recorded which).

The count of this clonotype is one. A junction end diverges from the germline sequence, so it may reflect a read error. The chain is built from TRBV15 and TRBJ2-5; D remains unclear. Germline V gene data show CDR1 as LNHNV and CDR2 as YYDKDF (reference sequence). This CDR3 has 13 residues. The CDR3 DNA is TGTGCCTCCAGCAGAGATCGGGTAGAGACCCAGTACTTC. Translating gives CASSRDRVETQYF.

A word on this clonotype: Just one base apart from a much larger clone, this may be a read error. The chain is built from TRBV20-1 and TRBJ2-7, with 8 bases lining up with TRBD2. There are 13 residues in the CDR3. V was clipped by 3 bases and J by 7 bases; unmatched bases: 8. CDR1 is DFQATT, CDR2 SNEGSKA, per germline (reference sequence). The CDR3 region is CSASRTSTGEQYF. CDR3 sequence (DNA): TGCAGTGCTAGTAGGACTAGCACGGGAGAGCAGTACTTC.

This clonotype has just a few counts. J is TRBJ1-2 and V is TRBV20-1; D not resolved. Trimming took off 3 bases at V and 3 bases at J, with 8 bases between the two ends. The length of the CDR3 is 12 residues. From germline, CDR1 is DFQATT and CDR2 SNEGSKA (reference sequence). CDR3 sequence reads: CSASSGDYGYTF. The CDR3 DNA follows: TGCAGTGCTAGTTCCGGGGACTATGGCTACACCTTC.

This sequence joins TRBV7-9 and TRBJ2-3; no clear D gene. The CDR3 has 11 residues. V lost 4 bases, J lost 11 bases, and 10 bases lay in between. Germline CDR1 and CDR2: SEHNR and FQNEAQ (reference sequence). The CDR3 sequence is CASSSETWQYF. The CDR3 DNA follows: TGTGCCAGCAGCTCCGAGACATGGCAGTATTTT.

The V gene is TRBV6-1, the J gene TRBJ2-1; TRBD1 agrees at 10 bases. Trimming removed 5 bases from V and 3 bases from J; junction bases left unmatched: 7. CDR1 and CDR2 from the germline V gene are MNHNS and SASEGT. The CDR3 is 16 residues long. CDR3 in amino acids: CASSLSGTGDYNEQFF. The CDR3 DNA reads TGTGCCAGCAGTTTGTCCGGGACAGGGGACTACAATGAGCAGTTCTTC.

As to this clonotype: A much more abundant neighbour one base away suggests this may be a read error. The rearrangement uses TRBV28 and TRBJ1-4; D gene unclear. V lost 5 bases to trimming and J lost 0 bases, with 10 bases between them. From germline, CDR1 is MDHEN and CDR2 SYDVKM. CDR3 length: 15 amino acids. CDR3 DNA sequence: TGTGCCAGCAGTCCTGAGGCTACAACTAATGAAAAACTGTTTTTT. This sequence encodes CASSPEATTNEKLFF.

This clonotype has a count of ten or more. This rearrangement joins TRBV6-1 to TRBJ1-2; TRBD1 is a possible D gene (5 bases). V gave up 9 bases and J gave up 5 bases, with 13 bases separating them. The CDR3 sequence is 12 residues long. CDR1 and CDR2 from the germline V gene are MNHNS and SASEGT. Here the CDR3 reads CASPDSRYGYTF. The DNA of the CDR3 is TGTGCCAGTCCAGACAGCCGGTATGGCTACACCTTC.

The CDR3 sequence: CASGFSLYNEQFF. CDR3 bases: TGTGCTAGTGGCTTTAGTCTCTACAATGAGCAGTTCTTC. V and J are TRBV12-5 and TRBJ2-1; D not certain. V was shortened by 6 bases and J by 3 bases, with 9 bases between the two germline ends. CDR3 length: 13 amino acids. Per the germline V gene, CDR1 is LGHNT and CDR2 is FRNRAP.

This chain links TRBV14 with TRBJ2-4; TRBD1 might be the D (5 bases). V was shortened by 0 bases and J by 7 bases, with 10 bases between the two germline ends. Germline V gene data show CDR1 as SGHDN and CDR2 as FVKESK. The CDR3 extends over 14 amino acids. The DNA for the CDR3 is TGTGCCAGCAGCCAAGATCCCAGGGATAACATTCAGTACTTC. The encoded protein is CASSQDPRDNIQYF.

This clonotype occurred many times. This rearrangement joins TRBV27 to TRBJ2-5, with D hard to call. Germline-derived CDR1 and CDR2 are MNHEY and SMNVEV (reference sequence). V lost 4 bases, J lost 0 bases, and 6 bases lay in between. CDR3 length: 13 residues. CDR3 DNA sequence: TGTGCCAGCAGTTCCCGGTACCAAGAGACCCAGTACTTC. This sequence encodes CASSSRYQETQYF.

Note on this clonotype: One base away lies a much larger clone, so this may be a sequencing read error. The rearrangement links TRBV27 to TRBJ2-1, with 8 bases lining up with TRBD2. V shed 5 bases and J 3 bases; nucleotides not matched to a gene: 3. The CDR3 has 14 residues. Per germline, CDR1 MNHEY and CDR2 SMNVEV (reference sequence). CDR3 protein: CASSAGGFYNEQFF. The CDR3 nucleotides are TGTGCCAGCAGTGCGGGAGGCTTCTACAATGAGCAGTTCTTC.

The sample holds a few counts of this clonotype. This chain connects TRBV7-2 to TRBJ1-4; possible D gene TRBD1, 5 bases. CDR3 length equals 14 residues. Trimming left V 7 bases short and J 2 bases short, with 11 bases between. Looked up from germline, CDR1 is SGHTA and CDR2 is FQGNSA. DNA for the CDR3: TGTGCCAGCACAGAGACAGCGACTAATGAAAAACTGTTTTTT. It translates to CASTETATNEKLFF.

This clonotype showed up many times. The rearrangement uses TRBV6-1 and TRBJ1-1; 8 bases are a match to TRBD1. CDR1 is MNHNS and CDR2 is SASEGT in the germline V gene. The CDR3 covers 15 residues. Trimming took 0 bases from V and 1 from J; bases not matched to a gene: 1. CDR3 bases: TGTGCCAGCAGTGAAGCCGGACAGGGGAACACTGAAGCTTTCTTT. Translated, it gives CASSEAGQGNTEAFF.

This chain joins TRBV27 and TRBJ1-6; possibly TRBD1 for D (5 bases). The ends were cut back, 6 bases at V and 8 bases at J, with 14 bases in the middle. The CDR3 runs 14 residues. Germline V gene data show CDR1 as MNHEY and CDR2 as SMNVEV (reference sequence). DNA of the CDR3: TGTGCCAGCAGCTTAGGGGCCTGGGATTCACCCCTCCACTTT. Translating it yields CASSLGAWDSPLHF.

The chain couples TRBV18 to TRBJ2-5; D ambiguous. The length of the CDR3 is 15 residues. Germline CDR1 is KGHSH and CDR2 is LQKENI. Deletions cut 3 bases from V and 3 bases from J, with 14 bases between. The CDR3 reads CASSPAPGIEETQYF. The CDR3 DNA reads TGTGCCAGCTCACCCGCTCCAGGCATCGAAGAGACCCAGTACTTC. The variable domain in full, with the rest retrieved from reference TRBV18 and TRBJ2-5, is NAGVMQNPRHLVRRRGQEARLRCSPMKGHSHVYWYRQLPEEGLKFMVYLQKENIIDESGMPKERFSAEFPKEGPSILRIQQVVRGDSAAYFCASSPAPGIEETQYFGPGTRLLVL.

The sample holds many counts of this clonotype. The rearrangement joins TRBV27 to TRBJ2-7; D unresolved. The germline CDR1 and CDR2 sequences are MNHEY and SMNVEV (reference sequence). V shed 5 bases and J shed 4 bases, with 12 bases lying between them. The CDR3 loop spans 13 amino acids. The CDR3 DNA sequence: TGTGCCAGCAGTCTATACTCCGGGTACGAGCAGTACTTC. It encodes CASSLYSGYEQYF.

Notes on this clonotype: A much more abundant neighbour one base away suggests this may be a read error. This rearrangement joins TRBV2 to TRBJ2-3, with D possibly TRBD1 on 5 matching bases. With 5 bases removed from V and 4 bases from J, the gap between germline ends came to 7 bases. The CDR3 covers 12 residues. Germline lookup yields CDR1 SNHLY and CDR2 FYNNEI. CDR3 sequence: CASSRGADTQYF. The CDR3 DNA reads TGTGCCAGCAGTAGGGGCGCAGATACGCAGTATTTT.